Below are 5 T cell receptor beta chains sequenced from a single sample in a study of OX40 agonist ivuxolimab in advanced cancers. Profiled with immunoSEQ multiplex PCR; TCRdb holds only in-frame clones, not every one. The repertoire holds tens of thousands of clones, 91% seen once, with more than 5.5% in the top ten. The material was CD4+ or CD8+ T cells sorted from blood, obtained in a trial of the OX40 agonist ivuxolimab. Receptors were obtained from an adult with an advanced solid tumor such as melanoma, head and neck, liver or kidney cancer.

V usage is TRBV11-2 and J usage is TRBJ2-5, with 9 bases aligning to TRBD2. The J segment lost 4 bases and the V segment lost 3 bases, leaving 9 bases of the junction unmatched. Germline V gene sequence: CDR1 SGHAT, CDR2 FQNNGV. The CDR3 consists of 16 residues. CDR3 region: CASSLEASGVLETQYF. The CDR3 DNA follows: TGTGCCAGCAGCTTGGAGGCTAGCGGGGTTTTAGAGACCCAGTACTTC.

This sequence joins TRBV2 and TRBJ2-1, with D perhaps assigned TRBD1 or TRBD2 (5 bases each). Germline CDR1 reads SNHLY; CDR2 reads FYNNEI. The CDR3 sequence is 14 residues long. V dropped 8 bases and J dropped 6 bases, with 17 bases sitting between them. The CDR3 nucleotides are TGTGCCAGCTTGATCCACGAGGGGATCAATGAGCAGTTCTTC. This gives the protein CASLIHEGINEQFF.

The V and J genes are TRBV21-1 and TRBJ2-3; TRBD1, the table's D call, was not compared with the DNA. TRBV21-1 is a pseudogene. The CDR3 contains 17 residues. Here the CDR3 reads CASSKSPESTNTDTQYF. CDR3 nucleotide sequence: TGTGCCAGCAGCAAAAGCCCGGAATCGACAAACACAGATACGCAGTATTTT.

The V gene is TRBV27, the J gene TRBJ1-5, with D hard to call. V was clipped by 5 bases and J by 0 bases, with 5 bases between them. This CDR3 is 13 amino acids long. Germline values: CDR1 MNHEY, CDR2 SMNVEV (reference sequence). The CDR3, as DNA: TGTGCCAGCAGTAAATATAGCAATCAGCCCCAGCATTTT. Its translation is CASSKYSNQPQHF.

The chain uses TRBV28 and TRBJ1-2; D is perhaps TRBD1 (6 bases). This CDR3 has 13 amino acids. CDR1 and CDR2 (germline): MDHEN, SYDVKM. V lost 7 bases to trimming and J lost 7 bases, with 16 bases between them. The CDR3 is CASTFGGRPGYTF. In DNA form, the CDR3 reads TGTGCCAGCACCTTCGGGGGGCGACCTGGCTACACCTTC.